This is a list of T cell receptor beta chains from one sample in a study of Graves' ophthalmopathy and Graves' hyperthyroidism. TCRdb ran MiXCR on the multiplex PCR reads and lists one entry per CDR3 protein. The sample records roughly 410,000 distinct CDR3 sequences, roughly 15% being singletons. Sequenced material: peripheral blood. These receptors originate from a woman in her late teens or twenties with stable Graves' hyperthyroidism. Each CDR3 is given with its conserved first and last residue. A D gene is named only where the DNA matches it firmly. Not every row has a clone size; where given, it reads once, few, many or a size class.

many,TRBJ2-5,TRBD2,TRBV27,CASSPIRLAGGQETQYF,TGTGCCAGCAGTCCTATCCGACTAGCGGGGGGGCAGGAGACCCAGTACTTC
few,TRBJ1-2,TRBD1,TRBV19,CASREGQGFDYGYTF,TGTGCCAGTAGAGAGGGACAGGGGTTTGACTATGGCTACACCTTC
many,TRBJ1-2,-,TRBV19,CASRPQGVRIYGYTF,TGTGCCAGTAGACCCCAGGGTGTGCGTATCTATGGCTACACCTTC
many,TRBJ1-1,TRBD1,TRBV7-9,CASSLPGTVNTEAFF,TGTGCCAGCAGCCTCCCAGGGACAGTGAACACTGAAGCTTTCTTT
few,TRBJ2-7,TRBD1,TRBV5-1,CASSYGQGNEQYF,TGCGCCAGCAGCTACGGACAGGGGAACGAGCAGTACTTC
many,TRBJ1-6,TRBD1,TRBV7-9,CASSPREGDSRSPLHF,TGTGCCAGCAGCCCCCGGGAGGGGGACAGTAGGTCACCCCTCCACTTT
many,TRBJ1-1,-,TRBV20-1,CSASEVKRVEAFF,TGCAGTGCTAGCGAAGTTAAGAGGGTTGAAGCTTTCTTT
many,TRBJ1-1,-,TRBV20-1,CSASKYTEAFF,TGCAGTGCTAGTAAGTACACTGAAGCTTTCTTT
-,TRBJ1-1,-,TRBV10-3,CAISDGTNTEAFF,TGTGCCATCAGTGATGGGACAAACACTGAAGCTTTCTTT
many,TRBJ2-7,TRBD1,TRBV2,CASSEGDGRGYEQYF,TGTGCCAGCAGTGAAGGTGACGGCAGGGGGTACGAGCAGTACTTC
many,TRBJ1-3,TRBD1,TRBV13,CASSLTGQHNTIYF,TGTGCCAGCAGCTTAACGGGACAGCACAACACCATATATTTT
many,TRBJ1-6,TRBD1,TRBV6-1,CASRQDRDNSPLHF,TGTGCCAGCAGGCAAGACAGGGATAATTCACCCCTCCACTTT
-,TRBJ1-5,-,TRBV7-9,CASSSDPHAQHF,TGTGCCAGCAGCTCGGACCCACATGCCCAGCATTTT
many,TRBJ1-1,-,TRBV12-3/TRBV12-4,CASSQGNTEAFF,TGTGCCAGCAGTCAAGGGAACACTGAAGCTTTCTTT
-,TRBJ2-7,-,TRBV11-3,CASSTKTPTYEQYF,TGTGCCAGCAGCACCAAGACACCCACCTACGAGCAGTACTTC
-,TRBJ1-6,TRBD1,TRBV12-3/TRBV12-4,CASSPDRFNSPLHF,TGTGCCAGCAGCCCGGACAGGTTTAATTCACCCCTCCACTTT
-,TRBJ2-2,TRBD1,TRBV27,CASSLPGQGLTGELFF,TGTGCCAGCAGTTTACCGGGACAGGGGTTGACCGGGGAGCTGTTTTTT
many,TRBJ2-7,TRBD2,TRBV4-2,CASSQGGVAARSYEQYF,TGTGCCAGCAGCCAGGGGGGGGTCGCAGCGCGATCCTACGAGCAGTACTTC
-,TRBJ1-2,-,TRBV6-5,CASSYEGIGGYTF,TGTGCCAGCAGTTACGAGGGTATCGGTGGCTACACCTTC
many,TRBJ2-7,TRBD1,TRBV7-9,CASSHSGTEAYEQYF,TGTGCCAGCAGCCATTCCGGGACAGAGGCCTACGAGCAGTACTTC
many,TRBJ1-5,-,TRBV12-3/TRBV12-4,CASSLGGENSNQPQHF,TGTGCCAGCAGTTTAGGAGGGGAAAATAGCAATCAGCCCCAGCATTTT
few,TRBJ2-2,TRBD1,TRBV12-3/TRBV12-4,CASSTTGTAGELFF,TGTGCCAGCAGTACAACCGGGACAGCCGGGGAGCTGTTTTTT
many,TRBJ2-7,TRBD1,TRBV19,CASSTKNRDRTYEQYF,TGTGCCAGTAGTACGAAAAACCGGGACAGGACCTACGAGCAGTACTTC
many,TRBJ1-2,-,TRBV27,CASSSRYRDGYTF,TGTGCCAGCAGTTCACGTTACAGGGACGGCTACACCTTC
many,TRBJ2-5,-,TRBV20-1,CSARDPLARQETQYF,TGCAGTGCTAGAGATCCGCTGGCTCGGCAAGAGACCCAGTACTTC
many,TRBJ2-7,TRBD1,TRBV12-3/TRBV12-4,CASSTGGREQYF,TGTGCCAGCAGTACAGGGGGAAGGGAGCAGTACTTC
-,TRBJ2-7,-,TRBV6-1,CASSITGFGEQYF,TGTGCCAGCAGTATAACAGGGTTCGGCGAGCAGTACTTC
-,TRBJ2-5,-,TRBV12-3/TRBV12-4,CASSLMAGQETQYF,TGTGCCAGCAGTTTGATGGCCGGACAAGAGACCCAGTACTTC
many,TRBJ1-5,-,TRBV6-5,CASSSSGTTNQPQHF,TGTGCCAGCAGTTCCTCGGGCACGACCAATCAGCCCCAGCATTTT